This entry lists 17 T cell receptor beta chains sequenced from one sample in a study of neurological immune-mediated disorders. TCRdb called the 5' RACE reads again in MiXCR, with one record for every CDR3 protein. The table includes more than 75,000 distinct CDR3 sequences, around 3.5% detected once. Sequencing was carried out using PBMCs. The receptors shown here come from a woman aged 45-65 years with multiple sclerosis.

This clonotype has at least ten counts. The chain carries TRBV5-1 and TRBJ1-2; D is unresolved. Germline V gives CDR1 SGHRS, CDR2 YFSETQ. V was clipped by 2 bases and J by 6 bases, with 14 bases between them. The CDR3 runs to 14 residues. Here the CDR3 reads CASSFGQISDGYTF. The CDR3 nucleotides read TGCGCCAGCAGCTTTGGTCAGATTAGCGATGGCTACACCTTC.

This clonotype was picked up many times. The chain is built from TRBV27 and TRBJ2-3; a possible D gene is TRBD1 (5 bases). Deletions cut 5 bases from V and 1 base from J, with 16 bases between. Germline V CDR1 and CDR2: MNHEY, SMNVEV (reference sequence). This CDR3 comprises 16 residues. As DNA, the CDR3 is TGTGCCAGCAGTCCTCTTGGGGCAGGAGGCACAGATACGCAGTATTTT. This encodes CASSPLGAGGTDTQYF.

This clonotype was observed a few times. V usage is TRBV12-3 or TRBV12-4 and J usage is TRBJ1-5; D is perhaps TRBD1 (5 bases). CDR3 length equals 15 residues. V was cut by 5 bases and J by 2 bases, with 13 bases left in between. The DNA for the CDR3 is TGTGCCAGCAGTCCCCAAGTAGGGGGCAATCAGCCCCAGCATTTT. It translates to CASSPQVGGNQPQHF.

This clonotype was counted at least ten times. The chain is built from TRBV3-1 and TRBJ2-2; D not certain. From germline, CDR1 is LGHDT and CDR2 YNNKEL (reference sequence). The CDR3 totals 15 residues. The ends were cut back, 4 bases at V and 3 bases at J, with 12 bases in the middle. CDR3 region: CASSPRDKYTGELFF. CDR3 nucleotides: TGTGCCAGCAGCCCCCGAGACAAATACACCGGGGAGCTGTTTTTT.

This clonotype was detected many times. CDR3 DNA: TGCGCCAGCAGCTTGCCTAGCGGGGACGAGCAGTACTTC. Protein sequence: CASSLPSGDEQYF. The chain uses TRBV5-1 and TRBJ2-7; 9 positions match TRBD2. V shed 1 base and J 5 bases; nucleotides not matched to a gene: 1. Germline V CDR1 and CDR2: SGHRS, YFSETQ. The CDR3 has 13 amino acids.

The sample holds many counts of this clonotype. V and J are TRBV9 and TRBJ2-2; D call uncertain. Germline V gives CDR1 SGDLS, CDR2 YYNGEE. The CDR3 covers 13 residues. V lost 1 base and J lost 4, with 5 bases in between. Written as DNA, the CDR3 is TGTGCCAGCAGCGTATTGAGCACCGGGGAGCTGTTTTTT. It encodes CASSVLSTGELFF.

This clonotype has at least ten counts. The rearrangement joins TRBV15 to TRBJ1-1; 9 bases map to TRBD1. CDR3 length: 14 residues. Per germline, CDR1 LNHNV and CDR2 YYDKDF (reference sequence). The junction had 9 bases not matched to a gene; V was cut back by 8 bases and J by 5 bases. As DNA, the CDR3 is TGTGCCACCTGGGACAGGGAACGGCGGACTGAAGCTTTCTTT. Protein: CATWDRERRTEAFF.

Many counts were recorded for this clonotype. This chain's CDR3 is CASSLSRADNEQFF. The CDR3, as DNA: TGTGCCAGCAGTTTGAGCAGGGCGGACAATGAGCAGTTCTTC. This chain uses TRBV27 with TRBJ2-1, with D possibly matching TRBD1 (5 bases). CDR3 length equals 14 residues. The germline gives CDR1 MNHEY, CDR2 SMNVEV (reference sequence). The V and J ends lost 3 bases and 5 bases respectively, with 11 bases between them.

This clonotype was seen at least ten times. This sequence joins TRBV6-2 or TRBV6-3 and TRBJ2-7; D perhaps matches TRBD2 (6 bases). Germline V CDR1 and CDR2: MNHEY, SVGEGT. The CDR3 sequence is 13 residues long. V shed 5 bases and J shed 0 bases, with 8 bases lying between them. The CDR3: CASSRTTSYEQYF. The CDR3 DNA reads as TGTGCCAGCAGTAGGACTACCTCCTACGAGCAGTACTTC.

The chain links TRBV28 to TRBJ2-5, with D unclear. The CDR3 extends over 13 amino acids. Germline CDR1 reads MDHEN; CDR2 reads SYDVKM. The ends were cut back, 7 bases at V and 6 bases at J, with 15 bases in the middle. The CDR3 nucleotides read TGTGCCAGCATTTTCCCCGCAACCCAGACCCAGTACTTC. Translation: CASIFPATQTQYF.

At least ten counts were recorded for this clonotype. The chain uses TRBV20-1 and TRBJ2-5; TRBD2 agrees at 15 bases. The CDR3 sequence is 16 residues long. With 5 bases clipped from V and 5 bases from J, the junction kept 9 bases outside the gene matches. Germline loops: CDR1 DFQATT, CDR2 SNEGSKA (reference sequence). The CDR3, as DNA: TGCAGTGCTGACGGGACTAGCGGGGGGAGGGTGGAGACCCAGTACTTC. This codes for CSADGTSGGRVETQYF.

This clonotype was picked up many times. This chain links TRBV12-5 with TRBJ2-2; D unresolved. V was cut by 5 bases and J by 0 bases, with 4 bases left in between. CDR1 LGHNT and CDR2 FRNRAP come from the germline V gene. The CDR3 covers 13 residues. The CDR3 sequence: CASGITNTGELFF. The CDR3 DNA is TGTGCTAGTGGTATTACGAACACCGGGGAGCTGTTTTTT.

This clonotype was seen at least ten times. V usage is TRBV5-1 and J usage is TRBJ1-5; D is perhaps TRBD1 (6 bases). V was clipped by 4 bases and J by 0 bases, with 11 bases between them. The CDR3 runs 15 residues. Germline V lookup: CDR1 SGHRS, CDR2 YFSETQ. This CDR3 reads CASSPGQSSNQPQHF. The CDR3 bases are TGCGCCAGCAGCCCGGGACAATCTAGCAATCAGCCCCAGCATTTT.

This clonotype has ten or more counts. V and J are TRBV7-2 and TRBJ2-6; D gene uncertain. CDR3 length: 13 residues. The V end was cut by 10 bases, the J end by 0 bases, with 7 bases between. The germline V gene has CDR1 SGHTA and CDR2 FQGNSA. CDR3 sequence: CATSSSGANVLTF. CDR3 nucleotide sequence: TGTGCCACCTCGAGCTCTGGGGCCAACGTCCTGACTTTC.

The sample holds many counts of this clonotype. The DNA for the CDR3 is TGTGCCAGCAGCCCGGACAGGGGCACCTACAATGAGCAGTTCTTC. Translation gives CASSPDRGTYNEQFF. The chain employs TRBV7-2 and TRBJ2-1; 9 positions match TRBD1. This CDR3 is 15 amino acids long. J was trimmed by 2 bases and V by 5 bases; bases with no gene match: 4. Germline assignment: CDR1 SGHTA and CDR2 FQGNSA.

On this clonotype: The germline gene is not matched at one end of the junction; a read error may be the cause. The CDR3, as DNA: TGTGCCAGCAGCCCTAGCGGGGGGCGTGGGAATGAGCGGTTCTTC. This codes for CASSPSGGRGNERFF. The chain couples TRBV5-4 to TRBJ2-1; 11 nucleotides align to TRBD2. This CDR3 comprises 15 residues. Germline lookup yields CDR1 SGHNT and CDR2 YYREEE (reference sequence).

In this sample, this clonotype turned up many times. The J gene is TRBJ2-7, the V gene TRBV5-1; 9 positions agree with TRBD2. The germline V gene encodes CDR1 SGHRS and CDR2 YFSETQ. CDR3 length equals 14 residues. Trimming took 2 bases from V and 3 from J; bases not matched to a gene: 3. The CDR3 DNA reads as TGCGCCAGCAGCTTCGGTAGCGGGGGCTACGAGCAGTACTTC. It translates to CASSFGSGGYEQYF. The variable domain in full, with the rest retrieved from reference TRBV5-1 and TRBJ2-7, is KAGVTQTPRYLIKTRGQQVTLSCSPISGHRSVSWYQQTPGQGLQFLFEYFSETQRNKGNFPGRFSGRQFSNSRSEMNVSTLELGDSALYLCASSFGSGGYEQYFGPGTRLTVT.